The present TCR beta chain was sequenced within a study of shared clonotypes between healthy human individuals. As handled by the study authors: Junction-only sequences without quality scores were provided by ImmunoSEQ, so filtering was different. Only in-frame clones appear in the TCRdb table, and some are missing; sequencing was by immunoSEQ multiplex PCR. The DNA gave D and trimming, while V, J and clone size come from that table. The sample lists roughly 700,000 clones; less than 95% were seen once. The CDR3 spans 13 residues. The V and J ends lost 1 base and 10 bases respectively, with 11 bases between them. The germline V gene encodes CDR1 SEHNR and CDR2 FQNEAQ (reference sequence). What CD8 memory combined were CD45RO+ cells and CCR7-negative CD45RA+ TemRA cells.

V is TRBV7-9 and J is TRBJ2-1; D might be TRBD2 (6 bases). The sample was memory CD8+ T cells from PBMCs. Subset noted: CD45RO+ cells pooled with CCR7-negative TemRA cells. The TCR originated in a man aged 18 to 29 in good health. Some clones in this sample may be carry-over from other donors' samples. CDR3 protein: CASSLGDSREQFF. The CDR3 DNA reads as TGTGCCAGCAGCTTAGGGGACTCAAGGGAGCAGTTCTTC.